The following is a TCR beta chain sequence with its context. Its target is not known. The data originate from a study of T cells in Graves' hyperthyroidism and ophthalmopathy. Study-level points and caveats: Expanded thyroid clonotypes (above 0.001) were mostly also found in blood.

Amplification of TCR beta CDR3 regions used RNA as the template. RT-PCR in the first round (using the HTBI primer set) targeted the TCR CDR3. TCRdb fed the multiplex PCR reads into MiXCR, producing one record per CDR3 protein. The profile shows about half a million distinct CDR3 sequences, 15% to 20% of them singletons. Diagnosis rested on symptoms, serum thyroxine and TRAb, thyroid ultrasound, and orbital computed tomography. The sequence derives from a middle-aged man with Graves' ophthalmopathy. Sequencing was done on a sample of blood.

CDR3 region: CAISGVGGGTEQFF. CDR3 nucleotide sequence: TGTGCCATCAGTGGGGTCGGAGGGGGGACTGAGCAGTTCTTC. The V and J genes are TRBV10-3 and TRBJ2-1; D might be TRBD1 or TRBD2, each matching 6 bases. The germline CDR1 and CDR2 sequences are ENHRY and SYGVKD. The CDR3 contains 14 residues. V was shortened by 4 bases and J by 9 bases, with 16 bases between the two germline ends.